These T cell receptor beta chains were read from a single sample in a study of cytomegalovirus exposure and HLA in healthy donors. The repertoire was sequenced with immunoSEQ multiplex PCR; TCRdb's copy has only in-frame clones and lacks some. The table includes approximately 110,000 clones, approximately 78% detected once. Sequenced input: PBMCs. The receptors originated from a woman aged 40-49 years in good health and CMV-seropositive. Both conserved end residues are part of each CDR3. The order of the fields is CDR3 length, V gene, CDR3 protein.

>12|TRBV2
CATGQGAETQYF
>15|TRBV13
CATSGEQGLTDTQYF
>15|TRBV5-1
CASRQGRTGGTEAFF
>14|TRBV5-1
CASNVAGLSDTQYF
>16|TRBV7-2
CASSVVPGLREETQYF
>14|TRBV4-2
CASSQGGGPHEQYF
>13|TRBV11-1
CASSSQLNTEAFF
>14|TRBV7-9
CASSSGLTGVGYTF
>14|TRBV7-9
CASSPGQSNEKLFF
>14|TRBV5-1
CASSLGRGPDEQYF
>15|TRBV7-3
CASSLGGERGETQYF
>15|TRBV7-2
CASSLGTGLNQPQHF
>14|TRBV7-6
CASSSGPGPDEQFF
>19|TRBV4-1
CASSQVYPGRGNSGNTIYF
>16|TRBV5-1
CASSLREVSGANVLTF
>13|TRBV7-6
CASSSGPDRPQHF
>14|TRBV6-5
CASSYSEGFGEQYF
>13|TRBV25-1
CASSAVNNQPQHF
>14|TRBV19
CASRASGGLQEQFF
>12|TRBV6-5
CASGEGHTEAFF
>15|TRBV6-5
CASSPGQISNQPQHF
>16|TRBV14
CASNDVGGQVNTEAFF
>15|TRBV4-1
CASSQYSGGSYEQYF
>17|TRBV15
CATSRAPLAGGRETQYF
>14|TRBV5-1
CASSLAQEGYEQYF
>15|TRBV15
CATSRDRGMNTEAFF
>15|TRBV29-1
CSVSMGQHSNQPQHF
>16|TRBV5-1
CASSWGRGSYQETQYF
>13|TRBV6-6
CASRGGGSETQYF
>18|TRBV7-9
CASSPWGAVGLSGNTIYF
>19|TRBV7-6
CASSLGRWGLQDGANVLTF
>14|TRBV5-1
CASSLEDRGTEAFF
>12|TRBV6-6
CASRSQGEKLFF
>13|TRBV7-3
CASSRSGGDTQYF
>15|TRBV2
CATEESSEGLYEQYF
>17|TRBV2
CASSETSRDRGQVGYTF
>15|TRBV29-1
CSVIELAGRTDTQYF
>16|TRBV9
CASSAGQGDMNTEAFF
>15|TRBV6-1
CASSPGGAGNTEAFF